This note documents a single T cell receptor (beta chain) sequence. The antigen is undetermined. The CDR3 consists of 10 residues. CDR1 and CDR2 from the germline V gene are SQVTM and ANQGSEA. Deletions cut 3 bases from V and 10 bases from J, with 10 bases between. This sample is part of a study of CD8 T cells in ankylosing spondylitis. General study points: Reportedly, significant enrichment of disease-linked clones occurred in matched ankylosing spondylitis synovial fluid. Disease-linked clones bore a CD8+ phenotype and were relatively rare in peripheral blood. Made up of eight highly homologous variants, a TCR beta motif appeared characteristic of ankylosing spondylitis blood. Prior work had noted some motif variants in reactive arthritis blood and synovial fluid.

Libraries for TCR beta were made by quantitative 5'-RACE with molecular barcodes. TCRdb processed the 5' RACE reads anew with MiXCR; each CDR3 protein has one entry. Among about 700,000 distinct CDR3 sequences listed, around 17% were seen once. The source is a male donor with ankylosing spondylitis. The sequenced sample consisted of blood, either unsorted or a sorted T cell fraction (not recorded which). V usage is TRBV29-1 and J usage is TRBJ2-7; D gene unclear. The CDR3 region is CSVDIDGQYF. The DNA for the CDR3 is TGCAGCGTTGATATAGACGGACAGTACTTC.